A single sample is the source of the 24 T cell receptor beta chains below, sequenced in a study of blood T cell repertoires in COVID-19. Repertoires were generated with immunoSEQ multiplex PCR, while TCRdb's copy carries only in-frame clones and drops some. This sample yields approximately 300,000 clones, of which approximately 83% are seen a single time; around 14% belongs to the top ten. The sequenced material came from peripheral blood. Receptors were obtained from a person between 65 and 79 years old with COVID-19, enrolled during active disease.

J is TRBJ1-2 and V is TRBV7-9; 10 bases fit TRBD1. CDR1 is SEHNR, CDR2 FQNEAQ, per germline (reference sequence). This CDR3 has 18 residues. Trimming removed 4 bases from V and 0 bases from J; junction bases left unmatched: 11. The CDR3 here is CASSSTGTGDPSNYGYTF. The CDR3 DNA reads as TGTGCCAGCAGCTCAACCGGGACAGGGGACCCTTCTAACTATGGCTACACCTTC. The full variable domain, completed using reference TRBV7-9 and TRBJ1-2, is DTGVSQNPRHKITKRGQNVTFRCDPISEHNRLYWYRQTLGQGPEFLTYFQNEAQLEKSRLLSDRFSAERPKGSFSTLEIQRTEQGDSAMYLCASSSTGTGDPSNYGYTFGSGTRLTVV.

This clone was seen a handful of times. This sequence joins TRBV19 and TRBJ1-5; possible D gene TRBD1, 6 bases. V lost 9 bases and J lost 3, with 24 bases in between. The CDR3 contains 17 residues. The germline gives CDR1 LNHDA, CDR2 SQIVND (reference sequence). CDR3 protein: CASQSRGGLLTNQPQHF. CDR3 DNA sequence: TGTGCCAGCCAGTCACGCGGGGGCCTGTTGACCAATCAGCCCCAGCATTTT. Full variable domain (remainder filled in from reference TRBV19 and TRBJ1-5): DGGITQSPKYLFRKEGQNVTLSCEQNLNHDAMYWYRQDPGQGLRLIYYSQIVNDFQKGDIAEGYSVSREKKESFPLTVTSAQKNPTAFYLCASQSRGGLLTNQPQHFGDGTRLSIL.

This clone was recorded once. The V gene is TRBV28, the J gene TRBJ1-3; 8 bases line up with TRBD1. Germline assignment: CDR1 MDHEN and CDR2 SYDVKM. The CDR3 covers 17 residues. Germline trimming cut 3 bases from V and 3 bases from J; bases unmatched to any gene: 10. The CDR3 sequence: CASSFGLWTGFGNTIYF. In DNA, the CDR3 is TGTGCCAGCAGTTTCGGCCTCTGGACAGGGTTTGGAAACACCATATATTTT.

The CDR3 DNA is TGTGCCAGCAGCTCTAGGGGGCTCCGGGCTCATGGCTACACCTTC. Its translation is CASSSRGLRAHGYTF. The rearrangement links TRBV7-9 to TRBJ1-2, with 7 nucleotides matching TRBD1. CDR1 is SEHNR, CDR2 FQNEAQ, per germline (reference sequence). This CDR3 is built from 15 residues. Trimming took 4 bases from V and 6 from J; bases not matched to a gene: 11. Drawing the rest from reference TRBV7-9 and TRBJ1-2, the complete variable domain is DTGVSQNPRHKITKRGQNVTFRCDPISEHNRLYWYRQTLGQGPEFLTYFQNEAQLEKSRLLSDRFSAERPKGSFSTLEIQRTEQGDSAMYLCASSSRGLRAHGYTFGSGTRLTVV.

The gene calls are TRBV7-2 and TRBJ1-3; unclear D gene. V dropped 3 bases and J dropped 1 base, with 10 bases sitting between them. Germline CDR1 is SGHTA and CDR2 is FQGNSA. The CDR3 has 15 amino acids. The CDR3 nucleotides are TGTGCCAGCAGCTTCACGGGAACTTCTGGAAACACCATATATTTT. It is translated as CASSFTGTSGNTIYF. The variable domain in full, with the rest retrieved from reference TRBV7-2 and TRBJ1-3, is GAGVSQSPSNKVTEKGKDVELRCDPISGHTALYWYRQSLGQGLEFLIYFQGNSAPDKSGLPSDRFSAERTGGSVSTLTIQRTQQEDSAVYLCASSFTGTSGNTIYFGEGSWLTVV.

The V call is TRBV23-1, the J call TRBJ1-5; weak D call: TRBD1 (6 bases). TRBV23-1 is noted as an ORF with a role that remains uncertain. This CDR3 is 18 amino acids long. Trimming left V 2 bases short and J 0 bases short, with 17 bases between. The chain's CDR3 is CASSQEESGDYSNQPQHF. CDR3 coding DNA: TGCGCCAGCAGTCAAGAGGAATCAGGGGACTATAGCAATCAGCCCCAGCATTTT.

With regard to this clone: This same CDR3 is encoded by further DNA sequences in the sample. The CDR3 reads CASSPSGGNTDTQYF. CDR3 DNA sequence: TGTGCCAGCAGTCCTAGCGGTGGGAACACAGATACGCAGTATTTT. The chain employs TRBV28 and TRBJ2-3; 7 bases agree with TRBD2. Losses at the gene ends were 5 bases for V and 2 bases for J; bases not matched to a gene: 7. The CDR3 extends over 15 amino acids. CDR1 and CDR2 (germline): MDHEN, SYDVKM.

The chain recombines TRBV11-2 with TRBJ2-3; 9 bases are a match to TRBD1. The CDR3 has 15 residues. The germline V gene encodes CDR1 SGHAT and CDR2 FQNNGV. V lost 3 bases to trimming and J lost 4 bases; unmatched junction nucleotides: 5. DNA of the CDR3: TGTGCCAGCAGCTTGAGCACAGGGGGCCCAGATACGCAGTATTTT. Encoded protein: CASSLSTGGPDTQYF.

V gene TRBV30 combines with J gene TRBJ2-1, with 9 bases fitting TRBD1. The CDR3 is made up of 14 amino acids. Germline loops: CDR1 GTSNPN, CDR2 SVGIG (reference sequence). V lost 0 bases to trimming and J lost 6 bases; unmatched junction nucleotides: 3. This chain's CDR3 is CAWSVLTGGNEQFF. CDR3 nucleotide sequence: TGTGCCTGGAGTGTACTGACAGGGGGCAATGAGCAGTTCTTC.

This clone was seen a few times. The rearrangement uses TRBV11-3 and TRBJ2-2; D is uncertain. The length of the CDR3 is 12 residues. V lost 2 bases and J lost 7, with 5 bases in between. Per the germline V gene, CDR1 is SGHNT and CDR2 is YENEEA. CDR3 amino acids: CASSLNFGELFF. The CDR3 region has the DNA TGTGCCAGCAGCTTAAACTTCGGGGAGCTGTTTTTT.

J is TRBJ2-1 and V is TRBV12-3 or TRBV12-4, with D perhaps TRBD2 (6 bases). CDR3 length equals 13 residues. The V end was cut by 8 bases, the J end by 7 bases, with 15 bases between. CDR3 nucleotides: TGTGCCAGCCGGGGGTCCGCGTATAATGAGCAGTTCTTC. Translating gives CASRGSAYNEQFF.

The V call is TRBV11-3, the J call TRBJ2-4, with TRBD1 matching 9 bases. J gave up 0 bases and V 5 bases, and 8 bases lay outside the gene matches. Germline assignment: CDR1 SGHNT and CDR2 YENEEA. There are 17 residues in the CDR3. CDR3 nucleotides: TGTGCCAGCAGCCCGGGACAGGGAAGGGGAGCCAAAAACATTCAGTACTTC. This sequence encodes CASSPGQGRGAKNIQYF.

V usage is TRBV6-4 and J usage is TRBJ2-3, with 10 positions matching TRBD2. The length of the CDR3 is 17 residues. The V gene's germline CDR1 is MRHNA and CDR2 SNTAGT. J was trimmed by 3 bases and V by 8 bases; bases with no gene match: 14. The CDR3 coding sequence is TGTGCCAGCTCCAACGGCCCCCTTAGCGGGGGGACAGATACGCAGTATTTT. It translates to CASSNGPLSGGTDTQYF.

The gene calls are TRBV5-1 and TRBJ1-3, with D uncertain. With 0 bases removed from V and 0 bases from J, the gap between germline ends came to 7 bases. CDR1 is SGHRS, CDR2 YFSETQ, per germline. The CDR3 sequence is 15 residues long. CDR3 residues: CASSLVSDSGNTIYF. Here the CDR3 DNA reads TGCGCCAGCAGCTTGGTCAGCGACTCTGGAAACACCATATATTTT.

The chain is built from TRBV10-1 and TRBJ2-7; D remains ambiguous. The V end was cut by 2 bases, the J end by 2 bases, with 19 bases between. The germline CDR1 and CDR2 sequences are WNHNN and SYGVQD (reference sequence). The CDR3 spans 17 residues. The CDR3 is CASSEDAALFLTYEQYF. The CDR3 bases are TGCGCCAGCAGTGAGGATGCGGCTCTCTTCTTAACCTACGAGCAGTACTTC.

CDR3 amino acids: CASSGPGQRRDLSYEQYF. The CDR3 DNA follows: TGTGCCAGCAGTGGCCCGGGACAGCGCCGGGACCTCTCCTACGAGCAGTACTTC. The chain employs TRBV6-1 and TRBJ2-7; 7 bases agree with TRBD1. In germline, CDR1 is MNHNS, CDR2 SASEGT. V lost 4 bases to trimming and J lost 0 bases; unmatched junction nucleotides: 15. The CDR3 runs to 18 residues.

The V gene is TRBV6-2 or TRBV6-3, the J gene TRBJ2-5, with no clear D. In germline, CDR1 is MNHEY, CDR2 SVGEGT. Deletions cut 4 bases from V and 9 bases from J, with 15 bases between. The CDR3 has 13 residues. The CDR3 protein is CASSLSLFRAQYF. In DNA, the CDR3 is TGTGCCAGCAGTTTAAGTCTATTCCGGGCCCAGTACTTC.

The CDR3 coding sequence is TGTGCCAGCAGCCCGACAGGGGACGGGGCCAACGTCCTGACTTTC. Amino acids: CASSPTGDGANVLTF. The J gene is TRBJ2-6, the V gene TRBV6-5; 8 nucleotides match TRBD1. There are 15 residues in the CDR3. Germline lookup yields CDR1 MNHEY and CDR2 SVGAGI. Germline trimming cut 6 bases from V and 4 bases from J; bases unmatched to any gene: 5.

This rearrangement joins TRBV7-2 to TRBJ2-3, with 10 bases aligning to TRBD2. Per the germline V gene, CDR1 is SGHTA and CDR2 is FQGNSA. CDR3 length: 17 residues. The V gene end was trimmed by 3 bases and the J gene end by 0 bases; junction bases not matched to a gene: 6. The CDR3 is CASSFRTSGTSTDTQYF. The CDR3 region has the DNA TGTGCCAGCAGCTTCAGGACTAGCGGAACTAGCACAGATACGCAGTATTTT.

The gene calls are TRBV27 and TRBJ2-7; D is perhaps TRBD1 (5 bases). CDR1 and CDR2 from the germline V gene are MNHEY and SMNVEV (reference sequence). There are 15 residues in the CDR3. V gave up 6 bases and J gave up 5 bases, with 20 bases separating them. The DNA for the CDR3 is TGTGCCAGCAGCCCTCTCGGATCAGGGTTCGACGAGCAGTACTTC. Protein product: CASSPLGSGFDEQYF.

The rearrangement links TRBV6-5 to TRBJ2-1; D uncertain. V dropped 6 bases and J dropped 0 bases, with 9 bases sitting between them. The CDR3 length is 14 residues. CDR1 is MNHEY, CDR2 SVGAGI, per germline. The CDR3 nucleotides are TGTGCCAGCAGGAGACAAAGCTCCTACAATGAGCAGTTCTTC. This codes for CASRRQSSYNEQFF.

The chain employs TRBV27 and TRBJ2-1; D is unresolved. The CDR3 is made up of 14 amino acids. From germline, CDR1 is MNHEY and CDR2 SMNVEV (reference sequence). The V end was cut by 3 bases, the J end by 0 bases, with 6 bases between. The CDR3 nucleotides are TGTGCCAGCAGTTTGAAGAGCTCCTACAATGAGCAGTTCTTC. Translation: CASSLKSSYNEQFF.

This chain links TRBV5-1 with TRBJ1-4; D unresolved. The CDR3 length is 13 residues. Per the germline V gene, CDR1 is SGHRS and CDR2 is YFSETQ. The V end was cut by 2 bases, the J end by 7 bases, with 9 bases between. The CDR3 is CASSFGSGEKLFF. DNA for the CDR3: TGCGCCAGCAGCTTTGGATCAGGTGAAAAACTGTTTTTT.

The chain joins TRBV6-5 to TRBJ1-4; 9 nucleotides match TRBD1. Germline values: CDR1 MNHEY, CDR2 SVGAGI. The V segment lost 6 bases and the J segment 8 bases; nucleotides outside the gene matches: 7. The CDR3 is 14 amino acids. For the CDR3, the DNA is TGTGCCAGCAGGTCTAGGACAGGGGTCGAAAAACTGTTTTTT. It is translated as CASRSRTGVEKLFF.